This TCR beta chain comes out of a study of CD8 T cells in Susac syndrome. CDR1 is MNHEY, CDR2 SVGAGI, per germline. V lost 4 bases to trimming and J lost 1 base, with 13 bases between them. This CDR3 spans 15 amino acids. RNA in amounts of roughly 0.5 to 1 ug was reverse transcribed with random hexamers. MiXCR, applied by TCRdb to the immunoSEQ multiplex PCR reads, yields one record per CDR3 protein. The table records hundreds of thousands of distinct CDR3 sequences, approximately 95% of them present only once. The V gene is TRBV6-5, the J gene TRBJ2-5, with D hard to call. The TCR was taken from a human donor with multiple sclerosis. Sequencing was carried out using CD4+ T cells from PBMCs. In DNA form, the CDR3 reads TGTGCCAGCAGTTCCCATGTTGGCGCCCAAGAGACCCAGTACTTC. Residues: CASSSHVGAQETQYF.